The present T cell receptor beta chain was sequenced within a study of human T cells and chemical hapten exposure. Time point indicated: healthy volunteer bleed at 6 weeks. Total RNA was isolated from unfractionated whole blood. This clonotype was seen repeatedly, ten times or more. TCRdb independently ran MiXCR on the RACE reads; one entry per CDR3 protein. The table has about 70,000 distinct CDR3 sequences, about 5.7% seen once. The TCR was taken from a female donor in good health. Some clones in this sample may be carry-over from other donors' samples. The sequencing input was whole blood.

The CDR3 DNA reads as TGCAGCGTTGAGGTCTTCGGGGGCCCTAGCACAGATACGCAGTATTTT. Its protein is CSVEVFGGPSTDTQYF. This rearrangement joins TRBV29-1 to TRBJ2-3, with D possibly being TRBD1 or TRBD2 (6 bases each). The CDR3 extends over 16 amino acids. Deletions cut 3 bases from V and 0 bases from J, with 16 bases between. Per the germline V gene, CDR1 is SQVTM and CDR2 is ANQGSEA.